The 25 T cell receptor beta chains below were found in one sample sequenced in a study of T-cell memory formation after mild COVID-19. Each CDR3 protein gets one entry after TCRdb re-called the 5' RACE reads with MiXCR. This table has under 300,000 distinct CDR3 sequences, around 15% appearing once. What was sequenced was PBMCs or a T cell subset sorted from them (not recorded which). The receptor source for this set is a man in his late teens or twenties who had mild COVID-19 (a few samples of this study predate the infection). Cell type and time point are not known.

This clonotype has at least ten counts. This chain joins TRBV4-1 and TRBJ2-7; 8 bases align to TRBD1. In germline, CDR1 is MGHRA, CDR2 YSYEKL. This CDR3 is built from 12 residues. V lost 4 bases, J lost 7 bases, and 3 bases stayed unmatched. The CDR3 protein is CASSRTGGEQYF. The CDR3 DNA reads as TGCGCCAGCAGCCGAACAGGGGGTGAGCAGTACTTC.

This clonotype was recorded a few times. The CDR3 DNA sequence: TGTGCCAGCAGTCCTAATAACTATGGCTACACCTTC. It translates to CASSPNNYGYTF. J is TRBJ1-2 and V is TRBV12-3 or TRBV12-4, with D hard to call. V lost 5 bases and J lost 1, with 5 bases in between. This CDR3 is built from 12 residues.

This chain connects TRBV12-3 or TRBV12-4 to TRBJ1-3; 7 bases agree with TRBD1. Losses at the gene ends were 8 bases for V and 0 bases for J; bases not matched to a gene: 13. The CDR3 contains 17 residues. The CDR3, as DNA: TGTGCCAGCGGACCCAGGGGGGGAAAAAACTCTGGAAACACCATATATTTT. It specifies CASGPRGGKNSGNTIYF.

This chain uses TRBV7-2 with TRBJ1-6; possible D gene TRBD1, 5 bases. Deletions cut 3 bases from V and 10 bases from J, with 16 bases between. This CDR3 region has 15 residues. CDR1 is SGHTA, CDR2 FQGNSA, per germline. In DNA form, the CDR3 reads TGTGCCAGCAGCTTGAGGAAAGGGGCTGGATCACCCCTCCACTTT. Translation: CASSLRKGAGSPLHF.

The chain is built from TRBV28 and TRBJ1-6, with D unclear. This CDR3 is built from 19 residues. Trimming pared 4 bases from V and 6 bases from J, leaving 25 bases between. The germline V gene has CDR1 MDHEN and CDR2 SYDVKM. CDR3 amino acids: CASSSGTPEAHLSNSPLHF. Written as DNA, the CDR3 is TGTGCCAGCAGTTCCGGTACACCGGAGGCCCACCTGTCTAATTCACCCCTCCACTTT.

The J gene is TRBJ1-1, the V gene TRBV20-1; 9 bases map to TRBD1. This CDR3 has 14 residues. V lost 2 bases and J lost 4; bases outside the gene matches: 5. CDR1 is DFQATT, CDR2 SNEGSKA, per germline (reference sequence). Here the CDR3 reads CSARKQGARTEAFF. CDR3 bases: TGCAGTGCTAGAAAACAGGGGGCTCGCACTGAAGCTTTCTTT.

This clonotype was seen only a few times. This chain uses TRBV7-9 with TRBJ1-1, with D possibly matching TRBD1 (6 bases). This CDR3 has 13 amino acids. The germline CDR1 and CDR2 sequences are SEHNR and FQNEAQ (reference sequence). V lost 4 bases to trimming and J lost 4 bases, with 10 bases between them. This CDR3 reads CASSSTGPTEAFF. CDR3 coding DNA: TGTGCCAGCAGCTCAACAGGGCCCACTGAAGCTTTCTTT.

This clonotype was seen a handful of times. The CDR3 protein is CASSLQEQNYGYTF. Written as DNA, the CDR3 is TGTGCCAGCAGTTTACAAGAACAGAACTATGGCTACACCTTC. V gene TRBV12-3 or TRBV12-4 combines with J gene TRBJ1-2; D remains unclear. Trimming cost V 2 bases and J 2 bases, with 9 bases left between them. The length of the CDR3 is 14 residues.

The V and J genes are TRBV6-5 and TRBJ2-7; D remains unclear. Between the trimmed V and J ends, which lost 2 bases and 3 bases, there was a span of 14 bases. The CDR3 is 15 residues long. CDR1 is MNHEY and CDR2 is SVGAGI in the germline V gene. The CDR3 spells CASSYLDGIGYEQYF. The CDR3, as DNA: TGTGCCAGCAGTTACCTGGACGGCATAGGCTACGAGCAGTACTTC.

There are a few counts of this clonotype. The V call is TRBV6-5, the J call TRBJ1-1; D is perhaps TRBD1 (5 bases). CDR1 is MNHEY and CDR2 is SVGAGI in the germline V gene. The CDR3 has 15 amino acids. Trimming took off 3 bases at V and 5 bases at J, with 16 bases between the two ends. DNA for the CDR3: TGTGCCAGCAGTTATTGGCGGGGCCCGCTGACTGAAGCTTTCTTT. Residues: CASSYWRGPLTEAFF.

This clonotype came up a few times. The gene calls are TRBV6-4 and TRBJ2-7; possibly TRBD1 for D (6 bases). The CDR3 loop spans 14 amino acids. Germline V gene sequence: CDR1 MRHNA, CDR2 SNTAGT. The V and J ends lost 5 bases and 5 bases respectively, with 16 bases between them. CDR3 bases: TGTGCCAGCAGTTTCTACAGGGATATGAACGAGCAGTACGTC. Amino acids: CASSFYRDMNEQYV.

This clonotype was detected many times. This chain uses TRBV5-1 with TRBJ1-5; D not certain. This CDR3 spans 15 amino acids. V was pared by 0 bases and J by 4 bases, with 11 bases between. The germline V gene has CDR1 SGHRS and CDR2 YFSETQ. The CDR3: CASSLGGYGNQPQHF. CDR3 DNA sequence: TGCGCCAGCAGCTTGGGGGGATATGGGAATCAGCCCCAGCATTTT.

The rearrangement links TRBV7-2 to TRBJ2-1, with TRBD2 matching 10 bases. V lost 3 bases and J lost 3; bases outside the gene matches: 5. This CDR3 spans 16 amino acids. CDR1 is SGHTA and CDR2 is FQGNSA in the germline V gene. In nucleotides, the CDR3 is TGTGCCAGCAGCTTCTCAAGCGGGGGGGGCTACAATGAGCAGTTCTTC. Protein sequence: CASSFSSGGGYNEQFF.

The chain has TRBV20-1 and TRBJ2-7, with D perhaps TRBD1 (6 bases). CDR1 is DFQATT, CDR2 SNEGSKA, per germline (reference sequence). This CDR3 is 15 amino acids long. V lost 4 bases and J lost 5, with 21 bases in between. The CDR3 nucleotides are TGCAGTGCTACCTCCAACGACAGGTACTTGGACGAGCAGTACGTC. This translates into CSATSNDRYLDEQYV.

The rearrangement links TRBV6-6 to TRBJ2-4; D uncertain. The CDR3 runs to 12 residues. With 5 bases removed from V and 7 bases from J, the gap between germline ends came to 9 bases. Per germline, CDR1 MNHNY and CDR2 SVGAGI (reference sequence). The chain's CDR3 is CASSTSSNIQYF. In nucleotides, the CDR3 is TGTGCCAGCAGTACGAGTTCGAACATTCAGTACTTC.

CDR3 in DNA: TGTGCCAGCAGTCTTCCCGGGGAATCCCAGTACTTC. Its protein product is CASSLPGESQYF. The V call is TRBV6-2 or TRBV6-3, the J call TRBJ2-5; D is possibly TRBD2 (5 bases). Deletions cut 5 bases from V and 9 bases from J, with 13 bases between. The germline V gene encodes CDR1 MNHEY and CDR2 SVGEGT. The CDR3 is 12 amino acids.

This clonotype was detected only a few times. The chain couples TRBV5-1 to TRBJ1-2; weak D call: TRBD1 (6 bases). Germline-derived CDR1 and CDR2 are SGHRS and YFSETQ. Trimming left V 7 bases short and J 6 bases short, with 22 bases between. The length of the CDR3 is 15 residues. CDR3 in amino acids: CASGNQVAGVDGYTF. Written as DNA, the CDR3 is TGCGCCAGCGGTAATCAGGTGGCAGGGGTTGATGGCTACACCTTC.

This clonotype has at least ten counts. The chain couples TRBV12-3 or TRBV12-4 to TRBJ2-1; 8 positions agree with TRBD1. J lost 3 bases, V lost 6 bases, and 7 bases had no gene match. This CDR3 comprises 15 residues. This CDR3 reads CASRSSGGYYNEQFF. CDR3 DNA: TGTGCCAGCAGGTCCTCAGGGGGCTACTACAATGAGCAGTTCTTC.

The rearrangement uses TRBV4-3 and TRBJ2-3; TRBD2 matches 8 bases. Per the germline V gene, CDR1 is LGHNA and CDR2 is YSLEER. The CDR3 extends over 16 amino acids. Trimming removed 1 base from V and 1 base from J; junction bases left unmatched: 4. The CDR3 reads CASSQGSGGGTDTQYF. The CDR3 DNA is TGCGCCAGCAGCCAAGGATCCGGGGGGGGCACAGATACGCAGTATTTT.

This clonotype was recorded only once. This CDR3 is CASSLGASGAYEQYF. The DNA for the CDR3 is TGTGCCAGCAGCTTAGGGGCTAGCGGGGCCTACGAGCAGTACTTC. The chain carries TRBV7-2 and TRBJ2-7; the match to TRBD2 covers 9 bases. The CDR3 length is 15 residues. Germline loops: CDR1 SGHTA, CDR2 FQGNSA. Trimming took 1 base from V and 2 from J; bases not matched to a gene: 3. Using reference TRBV7-2 and TRBJ2-7 for the parts outside the CDR3, the full variable domain is GAGVSQSPSNKVTEKGKDVELRCDPISGHTALYWYRQSLGQGLEFLIYFQGNSAPDKSGLPSDRFSAERTGGSVSTLTIQRTQQEDSAVYLCASSLGASGAYEQYFGPGTRLTVT.

The DNA of the CDR3 is TGTGCCACCAGCAGAGATCTGGAGGGCGAGCAGTACTTC. Its protein is CATSRDLEGEQYF. The V gene is TRBV15, the J gene TRBJ2-7; D possibly corresponds to TRBD2 (6 bases). There are 13 residues in the CDR3. V shed 0 bases and J shed 6 bases, with 9 bases lying between them. Looked up from germline, CDR1 is LNHNV and CDR2 is YYDKDF (reference sequence).

This clonotype was seen a handful of times. This CDR3 reads CSAGTSGGAGTDTQYF. In DNA form, the CDR3 reads TGCAGTGCTGGGACTAGCGGGGGGGCGGGGACAGATACGCAGTATTTT. This sequence joins TRBV20-1 and TRBJ2-3; 16 bases are a match to TRBD2. Germline CDR1 DFQATT, CDR2 SNEGSKA (reference sequence). The CDR3 contains 16 residues. V shed 5 bases, J shed 3 bases, and the junction held 5 bases outside the gene matches.

This clonotype was detected a few times. This sequence joins TRBV3-1 and TRBJ2-1; 8 nucleotides agree with TRBD1. J gave up 12 bases and V 3 bases, and 7 bases lay outside the gene matches. Germline values: CDR1 LGHDT, CDR2 YNNKEL (reference sequence). This CDR3 is built from 13 residues. CDR3 DNA: TGTGCCAGCAGCCAGTATGACAGGGGACGGCAGTTCTTC. The encoded protein is CASSQYDRGRQFF.

V is TRBV20-1 and J is TRBJ1-1, with a possible D match to TRBD1 (6 bases). V lost 6 bases to trimming and J lost 0 bases, with 11 bases between them. Germline-derived CDR1 and CDR2 are DFQATT and SNEGSKA (reference sequence). The CDR3 loop spans 13 amino acids. The CDR3, as DNA: TGCAGTGCACTTGACAGGCTGAACACTGAAGCTTTCTTT. It codes for CSALDRLNTEAFF.

This clonotype has only a few counts. This sequence joins TRBV29-1 and TRBJ1-5; perhaps TRBD1 as D (6 bases). This CDR3 is built from 13 residues. V lost 7 bases, J lost 3 bases, and 13 bases lay in between. Germline-derived CDR1 and CDR2 are SQVTM and ANQGSEA. The CDR3 coding sequence is TGCAGCGCCAGGACAGACCTCAATCAGCCCCAGCATTTT. This sequence encodes CSARTDLNQPQHF. The entire variable domain, with the rest obtained from reference TRBV29-1 and TRBJ1-5, is as follows: SAVISQKPSRDICQRGTSLTIQCQVDSQVTMMFWYRQQPGQSLTLIATANQGSEATYESGFVIDKFPISRPNLTFSTLTVSNMSPEDSSIYLCSARTDLNQPQHFGDGTRLSIL.